What follows are 6 T cell receptor beta chains derived from one specimen sequenced in a study of T cells in Graves' hyperthyroidism and ophthalmopathy (dated 2019 in TCRdb). Receptor libraries were prepared by multiplex PCR. Sequenced on an Illumina HiSeq 2000. The TCR beta CDR3 regions were amplified from the RNA transcripts. The first round of RT-PCR for the TCR CDR3 was performed with the HTBI primer set and the Qiagen OneStep RT-PCR kit. Through fastp at Q25 and MiXCR, TCRdb rebuilt clones from the public reads, retaining in-frame beta chains. All rows with the same CDR3 protein become a single entry with the most common DNA and genes. Across this sample there are approximately 260,000 distinct CDR3 sequences, with over 12% seen only once. The ten largest clones capture about 30% of the sample. The source material was blood. Receptors originate from a woman aged 45 to 65 with Graves' hyperthyroidism that later progressed to Graves' ophthalmopathy.

This clonotype has only a few counts. This chain joins TRBV6-1 and TRBJ1-1, with D maybe TRBD1 (6 bases). CDR3 length: 14 residues. Trimming pared 6 bases from V and 5 bases from J, leaving 16 bases between. Germline-derived CDR1 and CDR2 are MNHNS and SASEGT. DNA for the CDR3: TGTGCCAGCAGCCTCACCGACAGGCCTACTGAAGCTTTCTTT. It translates to CASSLTDRPTEAFF.

This clonotype was seen many times. The chain uses TRBV15 and TRBJ2-5; D unclear. The V gene's germline CDR1 is LNHNV and CDR2 YYDKDF (reference sequence). The length of the CDR3 is 14 residues. V gave up 0 bases and J gave up 3 bases, with 8 bases separating them. The CDR3 loop is CATSRDSAEETQYF. Here the CDR3 DNA reads TGTGCCACCAGCAGAGATAGTGCAGAAGAGACCCAGTACTTC.

This clonotype was detected many times. The rearrangement links TRBV11-3 to TRBJ2-1; the D gene could be TRBD1 or TRBD2 (6 bases each). V lost 5 bases and J lost 3, with 23 bases in between. CDR3 length: 18 residues. Germline lookup yields CDR1 SGHNT and CDR2 YENEEA. The CDR3 loop reads CASSPHTGRRANYNEQFF. In nucleotides, the CDR3 is TGTGCCAGCAGCCCGCACACAGGGAGGAGGGCTAACTACAATGAGCAGTTCTTC.

This clonotype was picked up a small number of times. This chain links TRBV6-1 with TRBJ1-1; D gene uncertain. CDR3 length: 12 amino acids. Germline V gene lookup returns CDR1 MNHNS and CDR2 SASEGT. V dropped 6 bases and J dropped 8 bases, with 13 bases sitting between them. CDR3 DNA: TGTGCCAGCAGCCAAAGGACGTCCGAAGCTTTCTTT. Encoded protein: CASSQRTSEAFF.

The chain carries TRBV9 and TRBJ2-6, with a weak D call TRBD1 (6 bases). The CDR3 runs to 15 residues. Per the germline V gene, CDR1 is SGDLS and CDR2 is YYNGEE. V lost 3 bases to trimming and J lost 4 bases, with 11 bases between them. The chain's CDR3 is CASSAEGTGANVLTF. CDR3 DNA sequence: TGTGCCAGCAGCGCAGAGGGGACAGGGGCCAACGTCCTGACTTTC.

For this clonotype: A clone one base away is much larger, so this may be a read error. CDR3 DNA: TGTGCCAGCAGTGATCCCAGGGGGCTCACAGATACGCAGTATTTT. Its protein product is CASSDPRGLTDTQYF. V is TRBV27 and J is TRBJ2-3; 8 bases match TRBD1. CDR1 and CDR2 from the germline V gene are MNHEY and SMNVEV (reference sequence). This CDR3 region has 15 residues. J lost 2 bases, V lost 5 bases, and 6 bases had no gene match.